The 29 T cell receptor beta chains in this list originate from one sample, sequenced in a study of OX40 agonist ivuxolimab in advanced cancers. Generated by immunoSEQ multiplex PCR, the TCRdb table keeps only in-frame clones and is missing some. In the table there are about 19,000 clones, 65% to 80% of which are singletons. The sequenced sample was CD4+ or CD8+ T cells sorted from blood, obtained in a trial of the OX40 agonist ivuxolimab. The receptors derive from an adult with an advanced solid tumor such as melanoma, head and neck, liver or kidney cancer.

The chain uses TRBV27 and TRBJ1-2, with D perhaps matching TRBD1 (5 bases). From germline, CDR1 is MNHEY and CDR2 SMNVEV (reference sequence). The V gene lost 6 bases and the J gene lost 3 bases, with 8 bases spanning the gap. The CDR3 covers 12 residues. The CDR3 bases are TGTGCCAGCAGGCAGGGTTACTATGGCTACACCTTC. Its protein product is CASRQGYYGYTF.

This chain joins TRBV20-1 and TRBJ1-2; possible D gene TRBD1, 6 bases. The germline gives CDR1 DFQATT, CDR2 SNEGSKA (reference sequence). CDR3 length: 11 residues. V was trimmed by 3 bases and J by 8 bases, leaving 10 bases between them. The CDR3 DNA is TGCAGTGCTAGCAGGGGCGGGGGCTACACCTTC. Translating it yields CSASRGGGYTF.

By its share, this clone is medium-sized. The rearrangement uses TRBV5-1 and TRBJ2-5, with 8 bases identical to TRBD2. Germline CDR1 and CDR2: SGHRS and YFSETQ. This CDR3 spans 15 amino acids. After removal of 1 base from V and 5 bases from J, the junction contained 7 bases not matched to a gene. CDR3 bases: TGCGCCAGCAGCTTGAGCGGGAGTTTCGGGGAGACCCAGTACTTC. This gives the protein CASSLSGSFGETQYF. The variable domain in full, completed from reference TRBV5-1 and TRBJ2-5, reads KAGVTQTPRYLIKTRGQQVTLSCSPISGHRSVSWYQQTPGQGLQFLFEYFSETQRNKGNFPGRFSGRQFSNSRSEMNVSTLELGDSALYLCASSLSGSFGETQYFGPGTRLLVL.

The rearrangement joins TRBV28 to TRBJ2-7, with 10 bases matching TRBD1. V gave up 6 bases and J gave up 3 bases; unmatched junction bases: 8. From germline, CDR1 is MDHEN and CDR2 SYDVKM. The CDR3 totals 15 residues. The CDR3 DNA is TGTGCCAGCAGCATCCCGGGACAGGGGCTCTACGAGCAGTACTTC. Translation gives CASSIPGQGLYEQYF.

The chain links TRBV5-6 to TRBJ1-5, with TRBD1 identical over 7 bases. The CDR3 is 14 amino acids. CDR1 is SGHDT, CDR2 YYEEEE, per germline. The V and J ends lost 2 bases and 5 bases, in that order; junction bases with no gene match: 4. The CDR3 nucleotides are TGTGCCAGCAGCTTCCAGACAGGGTATCAGCCCCAGCATTTT. Translation gives CASSFQTGYQPQHF. Together with reference TRBV5-6 and TRBJ1-5, the CDR3 gives the full variable domain: DAGVTQSPTHLIKTRGQQVTLRCSPKSGHDTVSWYQQALGQGPQFIFQYYEEEERQRGNFPDRFSGHQFPNYSSELNVNALLLGDSALYLCASSFQTGYQPQHFGDGTRLSIL.

The rearrangement uses TRBV30 and TRBJ2-3; 12 nucleotides align to TRBD2. The CDR3 extends over 16 amino acids. Germline V CDR1 and CDR2: GTSNPN, SVGIG (reference sequence). V lost 2 bases to trimming and J lost 5 bases; unmatched junction nucleotides: 8. In DNA, the CDR3 is TGTGCCTGGAGTCAGGATCTAGCGGGAGGGAAAGATACGCAGTATTTT. Translating gives CAWSQDLAGGKDTQYF.

The gene calls are TRBV4-1 and TRBJ1-1, with D perhaps TRBD1 (6 bases). The germline V gene encodes CDR1 MGHRA and CDR2 YSYEKL. Trimming removed 1 base from V and 5 bases from J, with 23 bases in between. The CDR3 spans 18 residues. The CDR3 DNA sequence: TGCGCCAGCAGCCAAGGTACGAGAACAGGGAATTGGAGGACTGAAGCTTTCTTT. Amino acid sequence: CASSQGTRTGNWRTEAFF.

The rearrangement uses TRBV28 and TRBJ1-3; TRBD1 matches at 8 bases. The V segment lost 4 bases and the J segment 4 bases; nucleotides outside the gene matches: 9. The CDR3 runs 16 residues. CDR1 is MDHEN and CDR2 is SYDVKM in the germline V gene. The CDR3 DNA is TGTGCCAGCAGTTCCGGACAGGGTGGATCCGGAAACACCATATATTTT. This codes for CASSSGQGGSGNTIYF.

As regards this clone: One end of the junction is discordant with germline, which a read error may explain. The chain carries TRBV5-6 and TRBJ1-3; D is undetermined. The CDR3 covers 16 residues. The germline V gene encodes CDR1 SGHDT and CDR2 YYEEEE. CDR3 bases: TGTGCCAGCAGCTTGGGTGGGAAGAGCTCTGGAAACGCCATATATTTT. It translates to CASSLGGKSSGNAIYF.

This clone is medium-sized by share. This sequence joins TRBV30 and TRBJ2-7; no firm D call. Per the germline V gene, CDR1 is GTSNPN and CDR2 is SVGIG (reference sequence). The ends were cut back, 0 bases at V and 6 bases at J, with 18 bases in the middle. CDR3 size: 15 residues. The CDR3 reads CAWSVLETVLSEQYF. The CDR3 DNA reads as TGTGCCTGGAGTGTACTTGAGACGGTTCTATCCGAGCAGTACTTC.

V is TRBV5-5 and J is TRBJ1-5; a weak D match, TRBD1 (5 bases). The CDR3 runs 14 residues. Germline V gene lookup returns CDR1 SGHKS and CDR2 YYEKEE (reference sequence). V lost 4 bases and J lost 6, with 14 bases in between. For the CDR3, the DNA is TGTGCCAGCAGCCATTCATCGGGGGGTCAGCCCCAGCATTTT. Its protein is CASSHSSGGQPQHF. Complete variable domain (other parts from reference TRBV5-5 and TRBJ1-5): DAGVTQSPTHLIKTRGQQVTLRCSPISGHKSVSWYQQVLGQGPQFIFQYYEKEERGRGNFPDRFSARQFPNYSSELNVNALLLGDSALYLCASSHSSGGQPQHFGDGTRLSIL.

The V and J genes are TRBV7-9 and TRBJ2-7, with 10 bases identical to TRBD1. Germline values: CDR1 SEHNR, CDR2 FQNEAQ (reference sequence). Trimming removed 7 bases from V and 6 bases from J; junction bases left unmatched: 3. CDR3 length: 12 amino acids. CDR3 nucleotides: TGTGCCAGCACAGGACAGGGGGGCGAGCAGTACTTC. This sequence encodes CASTGQGGEQYF.

Comment on this clone: This may arise from a read error, as a much more abundant clone is one base away. The same CDR3 also results from other DNA sequences found in this sample. This sequence joins TRBV27 and TRBJ2-1, with 9 bases that match TRBD1. The CDR3 is 15 amino acids. Germline assignment: CDR1 MNHEY and CDR2 SMNVEV (reference sequence). This CDR3 reads CASSLRQGDYNEQFF. CDR3 DNA: TGCGCCAGCAGTTTACGACAGGGGGACTACAATGAGCAGTTCTTC.

The CDR3 spells CASSPQGSREAFF. CDR3 nucleotide sequence: TGCGCCAGCAGCCCGCAGGGGAGTAGGGAAGCTTTCTTT. The chain employs TRBV5-1 and TRBJ1-1, with a possible D match to TRBD1 (6 bases). CDR3 length: 13 amino acids. Trimming removed 4 bases at V and 8 bases at J, with 15 bases between. From germline, CDR1 is SGHRS and CDR2 YFSETQ.

The gene calls are TRBV28 and TRBJ1-5; D gene uncertain. In germline, CDR1 is MDHEN, CDR2 SYDVKM. The CDR3 sequence is 15 residues long. Trimming cost V 2 bases and J 3 bases, with 11 bases left between them. The CDR3 DNA reads as TGTGCCAGCAGTTTAAACGTTCGCTCCAATCAGCCCCAGCATTTT. Translating it yields CASSLNVRSNQPQHF.

The chain combines TRBV4-3 with TRBJ1-2; D may be TRBD1 (5 bases). V was clipped by 0 bases and J by 8 bases, with 25 bases between them. The CDR3 consists of 18 residues. Germline V gene sequence: CDR1 LGHNA, CDR2 YSLEER. CDR3 residues: CASSQDTVRGQGLGGYTF. CDR3 in DNA: TGCGCCAGCAGCCAAGATACGGTGAGGGGTCAGGGATTGGGCGGCTACACCTTC.

The rearrangement joins TRBV28 to TRBJ1-4; 8 nucleotides line up with TRBD1. The V segment lost 7 bases and the J segment 4 bases; nucleotides outside the gene matches: 8. CDR3 length: 15 residues. In germline, CDR1 is MDHEN, CDR2 SYDVKM. The CDR3 region has the DNA TGTGCCAGCATTCCTGACAGGGGCCTTAATGAAAAACTGTTTTTT. This sequence encodes CASIPDRGLNEKLFF.

The V gene is TRBV19, the J gene TRBJ2-3, with TRBD1 matching 8 bases. J gave up 4 bases and V 3 bases, and 6 bases lay outside the gene matches. Germline V lookup: CDR1 LNHDA, CDR2 SQIVND (reference sequence). CDR3 length: 15 residues. The CDR3 here is CASSIYSDRADTQYF. In DNA form, the CDR3 reads TGTGCCAGTAGTATCTATTCGGACAGGGCAGATACGCAGTATTTT.

The chain carries TRBV7-8 and TRBJ2-7; TRBD2 aligns across 11 bases. From germline, CDR1 is SGHVS and CDR2 FQNEAQ. The CDR3 has 15 residues. V lost 5 bases and J lost 0; bases outside the gene matches: 3. The CDR3 region is CASSQTSGTSYEQYF. The CDR3 coding sequence is TGTGCCAGCAGCCAGACTAGCGGGACCTCCTACGAGCAGTACTTC. Together with reference TRBV7-8 and TRBJ2-7, the CDR3 gives the full variable domain: GAGVSQSPRYKVAKRGQDVALRCDPISGHVSLFWYQQALGQGPEFLTYFQNEAQLDKSGLPSDRFFAERPEGSVSTLKIQRTQQEDSAVYLCASSQTSGTSYEQYFGPGTRLTVT.

This clone was picked up a small number of times. As DNA, the CDR3 is TGTGCCAGTAGGGAAATTCCTCGGGGGGACTATGGCTACACCTTC. Protein product: CASREIPRGDYGYTF. The V call is TRBV19, the J call TRBJ1-2, with D maybe TRBD1 (5 bases). The CDR3 covers 15 residues. V lost 6 bases to trimming and J lost 3 bases, with 17 bases between them. Germline assignment: CDR1 LNHDA and CDR2 SQIVND (reference sequence).

This clone was recorded a few times. The V gene is TRBV9, the J gene TRBJ2-3, with TRBD2 matching 7 bases. This CDR3 region has 15 residues. J gave up 2 bases and V 3 bases, and 6 bases lay outside the gene matches. The germline gives CDR1 SGDLS, CDR2 YYNGEE. The CDR3 loop is CASSDRDYPTDTQYF. In DNA, the CDR3 is TGTGCCAGCAGCGACCGGGACTACCCCACAGATACGCAGTATTTT.

This clone was recorded a few times. The chain has TRBV10-2 and TRBJ1-4, with 7 nucleotides matching TRBD1. Germline lookup yields CDR1 WSHSY and CDR2 SAAADI. V gave up 6 bases and J gave up 8 bases; unmatched junction bases: 6. The CDR3 sequence is 13 residues long. In DNA, the CDR3 is TGCGCCAGCAGGGAGGGGGCCGGAGAAAAACTGTTTTTT. Translation gives CASREGAGEKLFF.

The gene calls are TRBV4-3 and TRBJ2-1, with D perhaps TRBD1 (6 bases). The germline CDR1 and CDR2 sequences are LGHNA and YSLEER. This CDR3 spans 15 amino acids. V gave up 2 bases and J gave up 2 bases, with 10 bases separating them. The CDR3 spells CASSQLWDTYNEQFF. CDR3 nucleotide sequence: TGCGCCAGCAGCCAATTGTGGGACACCTACAATGAGCAGTTCTTC.

The rearrangement links TRBV4-3 to TRBJ2-7, with D unclear. The V end was cut by 0 bases, the J end by 11 bases, with 14 bases between. The CDR3 is 13 amino acids. Germline CDR1 reads LGHNA; CDR2 reads YSLEER. Here the CDR3 reads CASSQDWLQLKYF. The CDR3 region has the DNA TGCGCCAGCAGCCAAGATTGGCTGCAACTAAAGTACTTC.

V and J are TRBV28 and TRBJ2-5, with 9 bases fitting TRBD2. Germline CDR1 is MDHEN and CDR2 is SYDVKM. With 5 bases clipped from V and 8 bases from J, the junction kept 9 bases outside the gene matches. The CDR3 length is 14 residues. CDR3 bases: TGTGCCAGCAGTACTAGCGGGTATAAGAGAACCCAGTACTTC. Protein: CASSTSGYKRTQYF.

Sample share makes this clone medium-sized. The chain carries TRBV2 and TRBJ1-2, with 8 positions matching TRBD1. Germline-derived CDR1 and CDR2 are SNHLY and FYNNEI. V lost 6 bases to trimming and J lost 7 bases; unmatched junction nucleotides: 10. The length of the CDR3 is 14 residues. The CDR3 DNA follows: TGTGCCAGCAGGGTGACAGGGGAATACTTTGGCTACACCTTC. Encoded protein: CASRVTGEYFGYTF. The complete variable domain, with remaining parts taken from reference TRBV2 and TRBJ1-2, reads EPEVTQTPSHQVTQMGQEVILRCVPISNHLYFYWYRQILGQKVEFLVSFYNNEISEKSEIFDDQFSVERPDGSNFTLKIRSTKLEDSAMYFCASRVTGEYFGYTFGSGTRLTVV.

The genes are TRBV11-3 and TRBJ2-2; TRBD2 agrees at 13 bases. Germline trimming cut 5 bases from V and 4 bases from J; bases unmatched to any gene: 4. The CDR3 consists of 16 residues. Germline-derived CDR1 and CDR2 are SGHNT and YENEEA. The CDR3 DNA follows: TGTGCCAGCAGCCCCCGGACTAGCGGGGGCACCGGGGAGCTGTTTTTT. Residues: CASSPRTSGGTGELFF. Based on the CDR3 plus reference TRBV11-3 and TRBJ2-2, the full variable domain is EAGVVQSPRYKIIEKKQPVAFWCNPISGHNTLYWYLQNLGQGPELLIRYENEEAVDDSQLPKDRFSAERLKGVDSTLKIQPAELGDSAVYLCASSPRTSGGTGELFFGEGSRLTVL.

The chain employs TRBV10-2 and TRBJ2-7; maybe TRBD1 (5 bases). Trimming took 3 bases from V and 2 from J, leaving 11 bases between them. Germline V gene sequence: CDR1 WSHSY, CDR2 SAAADI. The CDR3 extends over 14 amino acids. The CDR3 region has the DNA TGCGCCAGCAGTGATCAAGGACAACCCTACGAGCAGTACTTC. It codes for CASSDQGQPYEQYF.

V gene TRBV7-2 combines with J gene TRBJ2-5, with TRBD2 identical over 14 bases. V dropped 5 bases and J dropped 0; count of bases not matched to a gene: 5. The CDR3 totals 17 residues. From germline, CDR1 is SGHTA and CDR2 FQGNSA. The CDR3 here is CASSPGLAGEDQETQYF. DNA for the CDR3: TGTGCCAGCAGCCCGGGACTAGCGGGAGAGGACCAAGAGACCCAGTACTTC.